The source of this T cell receptor beta chain is a study of Ad26.COV2.S vaccination and SARS-CoV-2 variants. On the study more broadly: Intramuscular Ad26.COV2.S doses were given once or twice, 56 days apart.

Profiling relied on immunoSEQ multiplex PCR, and the TCRdb table lists in-frame clones only, not all of them. Here the sample spans approximately 350,000 clones, roughly 84% being singletons. Indicated treatment: roughly 20 received Ad26.COV2.S at low or high dose, single or two shots; roughly five received placebo; per-sample allocation not given. The samples date from day 63 after the first vaccine or placebo injection. The V gene end was trimmed by 2 bases and the J gene end by 7 bases; junction bases not matched to a gene: 10. The germline V gene encodes CDR1 MNHEY and CDR2 SVGEGT. This CDR3 is 15 amino acids long.

The receptor comes from a person between 18 and 65 years old who received the Ad26.COV2.S COVID-19 vaccine or a placebo. This sample comprised peripheral blood, obtained in a trial of Ad26.COV2.S vaccine versus placebo. The chain joins TRBV6-2 or TRBV6-3 to TRBJ2-7; 8 bases agree with TRBD2. The CDR3 reads CASSYGETGGREQYF. The DNA of the CDR3 is TGTGCCAGCAGTTACGGGGAGACGGGGGGGCGAGAGCAGTACTTC.